These 21 T cell receptor beta chains originate from one sample sequenced in a study of cytomegalovirus exposure and HLA in healthy donors. A multiplex PCR was run with 60 Vbeta primers and 13 Jbeta primers. Profiled with immunoSEQ multiplex PCR; TCRdb holds only in-frame clones, not every one. The sample includes around 150,000 clones, 75% to 85% of them seen just once. Sequenced material: PBMCs. The receptors here all came from a woman aged 45 to 65 in good health and CMV-seronegative.

This chain joins TRBV7-2 and TRBJ2-7; D ambiguous. V shed 5 bases and J shed 3 bases, with 11 bases lying between them. CDR1 SGHTA and CDR2 FQGNSA come from the germline V gene. The CDR3 loop spans 13 amino acids. The CDR3 sequence is CASSIFTVYEQYF. The CDR3 coding sequence is TGTGCCAGCAGCATCTTTACGGTCTACGAGCAGTACTTC.

In this sample, this clone turned up a few times. This chain connects TRBV7-2 to TRBJ2-5, with D tentatively TRBD2 (5 bases). There are 14 residues in the CDR3. Trimming removed 1 base from V and 1 base from J, with 7 bases in between. Germline V lookup: CDR1 SGHTA, CDR2 FQGNSA. CDR3 sequence (DNA): TGTGCCAGCAGCTTAGACGGAGGCCAAGAGACCCAGTACTTC. This gives the protein CASSLDGGQETQYF.

The chain carries TRBV27 and TRBJ2-7; TRBD1 matches 9 bases. Germline V CDR1 and CDR2: MNHEY, SMNVEV (reference sequence). Trimming at V came to 1 base and at J to 3 bases, leaving 4 bases not matched to a gene. This CDR3 comprises 15 residues. In nucleotides, the CDR3 is TGTGCCAGCAGTTTATTTCGGGACAGGGACTACGAGCAGTACTTC. It translates to CASSLFRDRDYEQYF.

This rearrangement joins TRBV7-6 to TRBJ2-7, with a tentative D call TRBD2 (6 bases). The CDR3 is made up of 14 amino acids. The germline V gene has CDR1 SGHVS and CDR2 FNYEAQ. With 1 base removed from V and 0 bases from J, the gap between germline ends came to 7 bases. The CDR3 is CASSLGRGSYEQYF. Here the CDR3 DNA reads TGTGCCAGCAGCTTAGGGCGGGGCTCCTACGAGCAGTACTTC.

The chain carries TRBV6-5 and TRBJ1-1; D possibly corresponds to TRBD1 (6 bases). CDR3 length: 15 amino acids. V was trimmed by 4 bases and J by 0 bases, leaving 12 bases between them. Per germline, CDR1 MNHEY and CDR2 SVGAGI. CDR3: CASSSTGQMNTEAFF. The CDR3 coding sequence is TGTGCCAGCAGTTCAACGGGACAAATGAACACTGAAGCTTTCTTT.

This clone turned up a few times. The chain is built from TRBV19 and TRBJ1-5; maybe TRBD1 (5 bases). In germline, CDR1 is LNHDA, CDR2 SQIVND (reference sequence). With 5 bases removed from V and 7 bases from J, the gap between germline ends came to 12 bases. The CDR3 is 13 amino acids. CDR3 in DNA: TGTGCCAGTAGTGCGGGGGATTGGCAGCCCCAGCATTTT. Amino acids: CASSAGDWQPQHF.

The gene calls are TRBV27 and TRBJ2-7; D is unresolved. The V end was cut by 5 bases, the J end by 4 bases, with 12 bases between. The CDR3 runs to 13 residues. Germline values: CDR1 MNHEY, CDR2 SMNVEV (reference sequence). CDR3 region: CASSPWALYEQYF. The CDR3 DNA sequence: TGTGCCAGCAGTCCTTGGGCCCTTTACGAGCAGTACTTC.

This clone was found a few times. The V call is TRBV19, the J call TRBJ2-1, with a tentative D call TRBD2 (6 bases). The CDR3 totals 17 residues. Germline V gene sequence: CDR1 LNHDA, CDR2 SQIVND (reference sequence). V was shortened by 4 bases and J by 10 bases, with 26 bases between the two germline ends. The CDR3 loop is CASSSGTAGWGGDEQFF. In DNA form, the CDR3 reads TGTGCCAGTAGTAGCGGGACCGCCGGGTGGGGTGGAGACGAGCAGTTCTTC.

This chain joins TRBV10-3 and TRBJ2-5, with 7 nucleotides matching TRBD2. The better agreement between TRBJ2-7 and the DNA end casts doubt on the J call. Germline values: CDR1 ENHRY, CDR2 SYGVKD. CDR3 length: 16 residues. The CDR3 DNA sequence: TGTGCCATCAGTGAGTCTCAAGCGGGGTTCACCTACGAGCAGTACTTC. It codes for CAISESQAGFTYEQYF.

The chain has TRBV4-1 and TRBJ2-7; a possible D gene is TRBD2 (6 bases). V shed 1 base and J shed 7 bases, with 17 bases lying between them. The CDR3 runs to 15 residues. The germline gives CDR1 MGHRA, CDR2 YSYEKL. The CDR3 sequence: CASSQGVAEPREQYF. In DNA, the CDR3 is TGCGCCAGCAGCCAAGGGGTAGCGGAACCACGGGAGCAGTACTTC.

The V call is TRBV5-5, the J call TRBJ1-4; 7 bases agree with TRBD1. Germline lookup yields CDR1 SGHKS and CDR2 YYEKEE (reference sequence). The CDR3 sequence is 16 residues long. The J segment lost 3 bases and the V segment lost 4 bases, leaving 9 bases of the junction unmatched. In nucleotides, the CDR3 is TGTGCCAGCAGCCGGAACGAGGGGGCGGCTAATGAAAAACTGTTTTTT. Protein product: CASSRNEGAANEKLFF.

DNA of the CDR3: TGCAGCGTTTCGGACCGGGAGAGCAATCAGCCCCAGCATTTT. Residues: CSVSDRESNQPQHF. The V and J genes are TRBV29-1 and TRBJ1-5; D is uncertain. V lost 5 bases to trimming and J lost 1 base, with 12 bases between them. There are 14 residues in the CDR3. Germline-derived CDR1 and CDR2 are SQVTM and ANQGSEA.

The rearrangement uses TRBV5-1 and TRBJ2-1; unclear D gene. Trimming stripped 5 bases from V and 4 bases from J, with 10 bases between. Looked up from germline, CDR1 is SGHRS and CDR2 is YFSETQ. The CDR3 has 13 amino acids. CDR3 loop: CASSSDIYNEQFF. The CDR3 DNA reads TGCGCCAGCAGTTCCGACATATACAATGAGCAGTTCTTC.

This rearrangement joins TRBV5-1 to TRBJ1-1, with TRBD1 matching over 7 bases. V shed 0 bases and J 1 base; nucleotides not matched to a gene: 0. Germline CDR1 SGHRS, CDR2 YFSETQ. CDR3 length: 14 amino acids. CDR3 sequence: CASSLGTGNTEAFF. CDR3 coding DNA: TGCGCCAGCAGCTTGGGGACAGGGAACACTGAAGCTTTCTTT.

The rearrangement uses TRBV5-1 and TRBJ2-7; TRBD2 aligns across 10 bases. Losses at the gene ends were 3 bases for V and 6 bases for J; bases not matched to a gene: 3. The germline V gene has CDR1 SGHRS and CDR2 YFSETQ. This CDR3 is built from 13 residues. The CDR3 is CASSSGLAVEQYF. The DNA for the CDR3 is TGCGCCAGCAGCTCCGGACTAGCGGTCGAGCAGTACTTC.

This clone was seen only a few times. The rearrangement uses TRBV9 and TRBJ2-5; a possible D gene is TRBD2 (6 bases). Germline V gene sequence: CDR1 SGDLS, CDR2 YYNGEE. V lost 5 bases to trimming and J lost 5 bases, with 19 bases between them. The CDR3 is 15 amino acids. The CDR3 sequence: CASSSGLAVGETQYF. The CDR3 DNA is TGTGCCAGCAGTTCGGGACTGGCCGTCGGGGAGACCCAGTACTTC.

This clone was detected a few times. This chain links TRBV6-4 with TRBJ1-2; weak D call: TRBD1 (6 bases). The CDR3 spans 15 residues. V was clipped by 5 bases and J by 4 bases, with 17 bases between them. Germline lookup yields CDR1 MRHNA and CDR2 SNTAGT. In nucleotides, the CDR3 is TGTGCCAGCAGTTACGAACATCAGGGGAGCTATGGCTACACCTTC. This sequence encodes CASSYEHQGSYGYTF.

The rearrangement joins TRBV5-1 to TRBJ1-1; 8 nucleotides agree with TRBD1. Germline CDR1 is SGHRS and CDR2 is YFSETQ. With V trimmed by 6 bases and J by 6 bases, 7 bases remained unmatched. CDR3 length: 13 residues. CDR3 protein: CASNDRGSAEAFF. The CDR3 coding sequence is TGCGCCAGCAACGACAGGGGAAGCGCTGAAGCTTTCTTT.

The chain couples TRBV6-1 to TRBJ2-1, with D possibly being TRBD1 (5 bases). The length of the CDR3 is 15 residues. The V end was cut by 2 bases, the J end by 2 bases, with 10 bases between. Germline CDR1 and CDR2: MNHNS and SASEGT. The CDR3: CASSETEDTYNEQFF. The CDR3 DNA follows: TGTGCCAGCAGTGAAACAGAGGACACCTACAATGAGCAGTTCTTC.

The rearrangement joins TRBV5-4 to TRBJ2-6; D is possibly TRBD2 (6 bases). V was clipped by 2 bases and J by 0 bases, with 12 bases between them. CDR3 length: 17 residues. CDR1 is SGHNT and CDR2 is YYREEE in the germline V gene (reference sequence). CDR3 loop: CASSFGGIHSGANVLTF. The DNA for the CDR3 is TGTGCCAGCAGCTTTGGGGGGATTCACTCTGGGGCCAACGTCCTGACTTTC.

Worth noting for this clone: A junction end diverges from the germline sequence, so it may reflect a read error. In the same sample, other DNA sequences code for this CDR3. The rearrangement joins TRBV2 to TRBJ2-7; the match to TRBD1 covers 7 bases. The CDR3 loop spans 14 amino acids. CDR1 SNHLY and CDR2 FYNNEI come from the germline V gene. The CDR3 loop reads CASSEHGQAYEQYF. The CDR3 DNA follows: TGCGCCAGCAGTGAGCACGGACAGGCCTACGAGCAGTACTTC.